The 9 T cell receptor beta chains below come from one sample, sequenced in a study of control samples from healthy donors and cancer patients. The data were produced by immunoSEQ multiplex PCR, yet TCRdb's version contains in-frame clones alone and is incomplete. Of some 120,000 clones in the sample, roughly 91% were seen once. Sequencing was done on a sample of blood. The receptors come from a man aged 40-50 years in good health.

V is TRBV6-5 and J is TRBJ2-5; 11 nucleotides match TRBD1. The CDR3 runs 15 residues. Germline values: CDR1 MNHEY, CDR2 SVGAGI. With V trimmed by 4 bases and J by 3 bases, 4 bases remained unmatched. This CDR3 is CASSLGTGGKETQYF. Here the CDR3 DNA reads TGTGCCAGCAGTTTGGGGACAGGGGGTAAAGAGACCCAGTACTTC.

The chain recombines TRBV7-2 with TRBJ1-4; a possible D gene is TRBD1 (5 bases). The germline V gene encodes CDR1 SGHTA and CDR2 FQGNSA. The CDR3 extends over 16 amino acids. V was trimmed by 3 bases and J by 8 bases, leaving 19 bases between them. The CDR3 nucleotides read TGTGCCAGCAGCTTGTACAGGCCTGATACCCGGGAAAAACTGTTTTTT. Translated, it gives CASSLYRPDTREKLFF.

J is TRBJ1-1 and V is TRBV11-3; 8 nucleotides agree with TRBD1. The J segment lost 3 bases and the V segment lost 5 bases, leaving 5 bases of the junction unmatched. The CDR3 is 14 residues long. CDR1 is SGHNT and CDR2 is YENEEA in the germline V gene. The CDR3 nucleotides read TGTGCCAGCAGCCCTCAGGGGGCGTACACTGAAGCTTTCTTT. Its protein is CASSPQGAYTEAFF.

The chain carries TRBV12-3 or TRBV12-4 and TRBJ1-1, with D perhaps TRBD1 (6 bases). This CDR3 region has 11 residues. The V end was cut by 6 bases, the J end by 6 bases, with 8 bases between. The CDR3 reads CASRQGPEAFF. In DNA form, the CDR3 reads TGTGCCAGCAGACAGGGACCTGAAGCTTTCTTT.

This rearrangement joins TRBV4-1 to TRBJ2-7; D is perhaps TRBD1 (6 bases). V lost 0 bases to trimming and J lost 2 bases, with 20 bases between them. The CDR3 spans 18 residues. Germline loops: CDR1 MGHRA, CDR2 YSYEKL. The CDR3 here is CASSQDGAGRGGTYEQYF. CDR3 DNA sequence: TGCGCCAGCAGCCAAGATGGGGCAGGACGAGGGGGAACCTACGAGCAGTACTTC.

In DNA, the CDR3 is TGTGCCAGCAGCCATTGGGAACTAGCGGGGGGGCCTGAGACCCAGTACTTC. It encodes CASSHWELAGGPETQYF. The chain joins TRBV11-3 to TRBJ2-5; 13 nucleotides align to TRBD2. CDR3 length: 17 amino acids. With V trimmed by 5 bases and J by 5 bases, 11 bases remained unmatched. In germline, CDR1 is SGHNT, CDR2 YENEEA.

As for this clone: Other nucleotide sequences from this sample produce the same CDR3. DNA of the CDR3: TGTGCCAGCAGCAAAGCTGTAGCGGGGGGTCTCTACGAGCAGTACTTC. It encodes CASSKAVAGGLYEQYF. The chain joins TRBV9 to TRBJ2-7; 10 positions agree with TRBD2. Germline CDR1 reads SGDLS; CDR2 reads YYNGEE. This CDR3 spans 16 amino acids. With 4 bases clipped from V and 3 bases from J, the junction kept 10 bases outside the gene matches.

The chain has TRBV6-5 and TRBJ2-1; a possible D gene is TRBD2 (6 bases). Trimming left V 8 bases short and J 3 bases short, with 17 bases between. Germline V gene sequence: CDR1 MNHEY, CDR2 SVGAGI. There are 15 residues in the CDR3. DNA of the CDR3: TGTGCCAGCGAGGGTGGCGCTAGCGACTACAATGAGCAGTTCTTC. It translates to CASEGGASDYNEQFF.

This clone was counted a single time. The gene calls are TRBV5-1 and TRBJ2-1; perhaps TRBD2 as D (5 bases). V was clipped by 0 bases and J by 7 bases, with 8 bases between them. The CDR3 loop spans 13 amino acids. Germline V gene sequence: CDR1 SGHRS, CDR2 YFSETQ. CDR3 protein: CASSLGGSNEQFF. CDR3 nucleotide sequence: TGCGCCAGCAGCTTGGGAGGGAGTAATGAGCAGTTCTTC.